This T cell receptor (beta chain) was identified during a study of T cell responses to AZD1222 COVID-19 vaccine. General observations from the study: Spike as a whole was targeted by vaccine-associated CD4 TCRs, dominant at 160-218 and 743-854. Spike-specific TCR depth and breadth grew after two AZD1222 doses.

Worth noting for this clone: The target antigen is unknown.

The data were produced by immunoSEQ multiplex PCR, yet TCRdb's version contains in-frame clones alone and is incomplete. The sample holds some 82,000 clones, 90% seen once. Trimming left V 2 bases short and J 4 bases short, with 8 bases between. The V gene's germline CDR1 is LNHNV and CDR2 YYDKDF (reference sequence). The CDR3 covers 14 residues. Material: peripheral blood, obtained on day 0 of AZD1222 vaccination. The TCR sequence derives from an adult in good health. This chain connects TRBV15 to TRBJ1-4; D not resolved. The CDR3 region is CATSRLLDNEKLFF. The CDR3 DNA sequence: TGTGCCACCAGCAGACTACTTGATAATGAAAAACTGTTTTTT.